Detailed here is one TCR beta chain. Trimming took 0 bases from V and 11 from J, leaving 16 bases between them. The CDR3 sequence is 14 residues long. Germline loops: CDR1 LGHNA, CDR2 YNFKEQ. These data originate in a study of blood T cell repertoires in COVID-19. Study details: The cDNA or gDNA used as material had been derived from T cells, B-cell-depleted T cells, or PBMCs.

Data came from immunoSEQ multiplex PCR; TCRdb stores just in-frame clones and leaves some out. The sample carries 160,000 or so clones, roughly 80% recorded once. Sample: PBMCs or T cells enriched from blood (not recorded which). The V gene is TRBV4-2, the J gene TRBJ1-1, with D unclear. The TCR comes from a woman aged 60 to 75 who had recovered from COVID-19. The CDR3 spells CASSQDKASERAFF. The CDR3 DNA follows: TGTGCCAGCAGCCAAGATAAAGCATCCGAGAGGGCTTTCTTT.